Listed here are 7 T cell receptor beta chains from one sample, sequenced in a study of cytomegalovirus exposure and HLA in healthy donors. This PCR relied on a set of 60 Vbeta primers and 13 Jbeta primers. Using immunoSEQ multiplex PCR, the repertoire was profiled, and TCRdb retains in-frame clones only, with some absent. The sample lists about 160,000 clones, roughly 80% occurring once. Source material: PBMCs. These receptors all stem from a girl aged 5 to 17 in good health and CMV-seropositive.

The J gene is TRBJ2-5, the V gene TRBV28; D may be TRBD2 (5 bases). The length of the CDR3 is 13 residues. The V and J ends lost 6 bases and 2 bases respectively, with 10 bases between them. Germline CDR1 and CDR2: MDHEN and SYDVKM. The CDR3 DNA is TGTGCCAGCAGCGCAGCGGAACAAGAGACCCAGTACTTC. Translating it yields CASSAAEQETQYF.

In this sample, this clone turned up a few times. The rearrangement joins TRBV25-1 to TRBJ1-2, with 8 bases matching TRBD1. This CDR3 is 15 amino acids long. The V gene end was trimmed by 3 bases and the J gene end by 2 bases; junction bases not matched to a gene: 5. Germline V gives CDR1 MGHDK, CDR2 SYGVNS. The CDR3 DNA sequence: TGTGCCAGCAGTGACATGGACAGGGCCAACTATGGCTACACCTTC. Its protein product is CASSDMDRANYGYTF.

V usage is TRBV5-4 and J usage is TRBJ2-4; TRBD1 aligns across 7 bases. The CDR3 covers 13 residues. The trim removed 4 bases at V and 5 bases at J, leaving 3 bases unmatched. Germline V lookup: CDR1 SGHNT, CDR2 YYREEE (reference sequence). The CDR3 coding sequence is TGTGCCAGCAGCCTCGGACAGGAAAACATTCAGTACTTC. It yields the protein CASSLGQENIQYF. Complete variable domain (other parts from reference TRBV5-4 and TRBJ2-4): ETGVTQSPTHLIKTRGQQVTLRCSSQSGHNTVSWYQQALGQGPQFIFQYYREEENGRGNFPPRFSGLQFPNYSSELNVNALELDDSALYLCASSLGQENIQYFGAGTRLSVL.

This clone was found a few times. The CDR3 nucleotides read TGTGCCAGCAGTTCAGGACAGACCGGCTACACCTTC. As protein: CASSSGQTGYTF. The chain joins TRBV28 to TRBJ1-2, with D perhaps matching TRBD1 (6 bases). The CDR3 runs 12 residues. V was pared by 4 bases and J by 8 bases, with 11 bases between. Germline V gene sequence: CDR1 MDHEN, CDR2 SYDVKM.

This clone was observed a handful of times. The chain combines TRBV5-1 with TRBJ2-1; perhaps TRBD2 as D (6 bases). Germline CDR1 SGHRS, CDR2 YFSETQ. The CDR3 contains 16 residues. V lost 4 bases and J lost 5, with 19 bases in between. CDR3 loop: CASSPAGGTFDNEQFF. In DNA, the CDR3 is TGCGCCAGCAGCCCCGCTGGGGGGACGTTTGACAATGAGCAGTTCTTC.

This clone was seen only a few times. The chain has TRBV28 and TRBJ1-2, with TRBD1 matching 7 bases. In germline, CDR1 is MDHEN, CDR2 SYDVKM. Trimming at V came to 5 bases and at J to 1 base, leaving 10 bases not matched to a gene. The CDR3 has 16 residues. The CDR3 region has the DNA TGTGCCAGCAGTCGGTGGGACAGAAGTAGTAACTATGGCTACACCTTC. This gives the protein CASSRWDRSSNYGYTF.

The V gene is TRBV6-1, the J gene TRBJ2-2; D possibly corresponds to TRBD2 (5 bases). Trimming shortened V by 6 bases and J by 2 bases, and 10 bases separated the two germline ends. CDR1 and CDR2 (germline): MNHNS, SASEGT. This CDR3 has 14 amino acids. The CDR3 DNA reads as TGTGCCAGCAGAAAAGAGGGCAACACCGGGGAGCTGTTTTTT. Encoded protein: CASRKEGNTGELFF.